The entry that follows covers one TCR beta chain sequence. Its target is unknown. This sample is part of a study of blood T cells in healthy people across ages. Background on the study: Template switching picked up about one barcoded beta molecule for each two T cells.

Findings and caveats of the study: Any conclusive comparison of naive versus antigen-experienced cells was prevented by using unsorted PBMCs. Donor CMV status was unknown, possibly confounding expanded clonotype changes.

The use of a sample-barcoded 5' primer and a J-beta primer mix characterized a second PCR of about 6 to 11 cycles. TCRdb re-derived calls from the 5' RACE reads in MiXCR, one entry per CDR3 protein. The data contain 1.4 million to 1.5 million distinct CDR3 sequences, around 39% of them seen just once; the ten biggest clones take up roughly 7.9%. The receptor was derived from a woman aged 18 to 35 in good health. Input material: blood.

CDR3 sequence (DNA): TGTGCCAGCAGTGAATATGATAGTGCCGGGGAGCTGTTTTTT. Protein product: CASSEYDSAGELFF. V usage is TRBV25-1 and J usage is TRBJ2-2; D is undetermined. Germline lookup yields CDR1 MGHDK and CDR2 SYGVNS. The CDR3 covers 14 residues. The V end was cut by 0 bases, the J end by 6 bases, with 8 bases between.